Listed here are 5 T cell receptor beta chains from one sample, sequenced in a study of cytomegalovirus exposure and HLA in healthy donors. This PCR relied on a set of 60 Vbeta primers and 13 Jbeta primers. Assay: immunoSEQ multiplex PCR; the TCRdb copy retains only in-frame clones and omits some. This sample has 120,000 to 150,000 clones, with almost 80% found just once. Sequenced input: PBMCs. These receptors were taken from a male donor in good health and CMV-seronegative.

The V gene is TRBV2, the J gene TRBJ1-1; D is unresolved. V was cut by 3 bases and J by 1 base, with 18 bases left in between. The CDR3 consists of 17 residues. CDR1 is SNHLY and CDR2 is FYNNEI in the germline V gene. CDR3 amino acids: CASSEWELLSTNTEAFF. The CDR3 nucleotides are TGTGCCAGCAGTGAGTGGGAGCTCCTTAGCACGAACACTGAAGCTTTCTTT.

The chain couples TRBV19 to TRBJ1-1; D possibly corresponds to TRBD1 (5 bases). Germline V CDR1 and CDR2: LNHDA, SQIVND (reference sequence). With 3 bases removed from V and 1 base from J, the gap between germline ends came to 9 bases. The CDR3 has 14 amino acids. DNA for the CDR3: TGTGCCAGTAGTATGGGGCAGTGGAACACTGAAGCTTTCTTT. As protein: CASSMGQWNTEAFF.

V gene TRBV7-8 combines with J gene TRBJ2-7; perhaps TRBD2 as D (5 bases). Germline values: CDR1 SGHVS, CDR2 FQNEAQ. The germline V and J ends were trimmed by 5 bases and 2 bases, with 22 bases remaining between them. The CDR3 totals 17 residues. CDR3 protein: CASSVTSGSLRTYEQYF. In DNA, the CDR3 is TGTGCCAGCAGCGTTACCTCGGGGTCGTTAAGGACCTACGAGCAGTACTTC.

V gene TRBV5-4 combines with J gene TRBJ2-5; 9 nucleotides line up with TRBD1. Germline V CDR1 and CDR2: SGHNT, YYREEE (reference sequence). With V trimmed by 2 bases and J by 3 bases, 2 bases remained unmatched. This CDR3 contains 14 residues. The CDR3 region is CASSFRTGEETQYF. Here the CDR3 DNA reads TGTGCCAGCAGCTTCCGGACAGGGGAAGAGACCCAGTACTTC.

J is TRBJ2-2 and V is TRBV25-1, with a possible D match to TRBD1 (5 bases). The germline V and J ends were trimmed by 5 bases and 5 bases, with 18 bases remaining between them. Germline V lookup: CDR1 MGHDK, CDR2 SYGVNS. The CDR3 is 16 residues long. Here the CDR3 reads CASSSFSQGNTGELFF. CDR3 nucleotides: TGTGCCAGCAGTTCATTCTCCCAGGGAAATACCGGGGAGCTGTTTTTT.